The sequence of this TCR beta chain was determined in a study of cytomegalovirus exposure and HLA in healthy donors (dated by TCRdb to the late 2010s). In terms of the full investigation: In an earlier analysis of roughly 590 of the donors, 276 Gb of sequence data and 100 million or so unique TCR beta sequences from about 179 million T cells were reported. Among roughly 400 genotyped donors of the cohort, an average of about 220,000 unique TCR beta nucleotide sequences was sequenced per donor, of which about 20% were non-productive. To study patterns of TCR occurrence, a later analysis re-analyzed previously published TCR beta repertoires from around 670 donors and added high-resolution HLA genotyping. In addition to the first cohort of roughly 670 subjects, a separate validation cohort of approximately 130 different subjects was used. Of the roughly 400 genotyped donors, approximately 82% fell in the genetic ancestry cluster associated with self-reported Caucasian donors. Donor age, sex, ethnicity and CMV serostatus were compiled together with the repertoire data. In an earlier analysis of 500 to 650 of the donors, high-throughput TCR beta sequencing was used to judge whether each TCR beta V gene segment behaved as functional or pseudogenic. High-throughput TCR immunosequencing, statistical association of individual TCRs with disease status, and machine learning were combined to predict cytomegalovirus infection status. The number of typed donors differed by locus: about 620-640 for A, B, C, DRB1 and DQB1; about 520 for DQA1; some 610 for DPA1; and 450 to 480 for DPB1. The study aimed to test whether cataloging public T cell receptors could reveal signatures of past pathogen exposure. Roughly 300 gigabases of sequencing data and around 80 million unique TCR sequences made up an early release that covered over 550 HLA-typed donors. The T cell repertoires of some 700 subjects were profiled by immunosequencing and related to cytomegalovirus serostatus. A few DR-DQ haplotypes were handled as single units for association and clustering because linkage in the cohort was strong. All discovery cohort repertoires had been generated on a single sequencing platform. HLA typing included class I and class II loci at four-digit resolution. Genome-wide SNP genotypes for about three fifths of the roughly 670 donors were used in a later genetic analysis, which treated that subset as a discovery cohort. In the later analysis, no new phenotypic data were used to find candidate immune exposures; instead, reliance was placed on TCR beta sequences and their occurrence across donors. Results the study describes overall, beyond this receptor: A later analysis found that most CMV-associated TCR beta chains appeared HLA-restricted, with HLA associations seemingly driven largely by CMV exposure. An earlier analysis of some 560 of the donors showed that most TCR beta V segments appeared in productive rearrangements either about 90% or about 30% of the time, which broadly matched IMGT annotations. The presence/absence analyses assumed that sequencing depth was roughly uniform across donors, and that assumption may not be true. The study listed 164 TCR beta chains as associated with cytomegalovirus. Because counts were too low, seventeen rarely observed V segments, including chromosome 9 orphons, were left out of the earlier analysis of roughly 600 of the donors. A further reported finding was that TCR beta sequences accurately predicted the HLA-A and HLA-B alleles for most subjects in the first cohort. Linkage disequilibrium might explain the correlated functional status among segregating V segments, but an unknown experimental factor could not be ruled out. When HLA alleles, especially DR and DQ, strongly co-occurred, TCR associations were difficult to assign to individual alleles. A later analysis found that HLA-associated TCR beta chains were more clonally expanded and had lower generation probabilities than equally common non-associated chains. An association between a missense DCLRE1C variant and V-gene and J-gene trimming of TCR beta chains was found in a later genetic analysis and replicated in an independent cohort. The authors suggested that the approach could potentially be generalized to other disease states and immunological phenotypes. A cluster of highly shared sequence variants was judged likely to be a technical artifact of the sequencing pipeline. Only TCR beta chains were sequenced in this cohort, and the absence of alpha or paired-chain data limited detectable features. In both the original and validation cohorts, the classifier was reported to diagnose cytomegalovirus status with high specificity and sensitivity. A later genetic analysis reported fewer N-insertions in productive TCRs among donors in an Asian-associated ancestry cluster than the roughly 690-donor mean. A later analysis reported that several top co-occurrence clusters appeared linked to parvovirus B19, influenza, CMV and Epstein-Barr virus. A few of the identified cytomegalovirus-associated TCR beta chains were confirmed in vitro to be specific for cytomegalovirus antigens. Because some donors lacked HLA typing at each locus, the association tests relied only on the typed subset. Because the 87-base-pair reads could not distinguish some IMGT-functional V segments, including TRBV6-2 and TRBV6-3, those segments were excluded. A later analysis associated 16,951 TCR beta sequences with specific HLA alleles at a false discovery rate of 0.05. Most TCR sequences were seen in very few donors, while some public TCRs were found in many individuals. For the cohort, immune exposure information was limited to CMV serostatus. According to a later analysis, TCR association rates differed among HLA loci, with DRB1 alleles showing the most associated TCRs and HLA-C alleles showing the fewest.

The CDR3 sequence holds 12 residues, the cysteine and phenylalanine included. Left in the record is the CDR3 DNA by itself, 36 bases read in frame from the first base. CDR1 and CDR2 are drawn from the germline V gene: MNHNS, SASEGT. Trimming leaves V shorter by 3 bases and J shorter by 8 bases, with the junction holding 1 base beyond the gene matches. The library came from the immunoSEQ multiplex PCR assay. A mixture of 60 forward primers for TCR Vbeta segments and 13 reverse primers for TCR Jbeta segments was used in the multiplex PCR. A multiplex PCR assay on genomic DNA amplified the CDR3 region of rearranged TCR beta genes. On the Illumina HiSeq System, the amplified TCR beta libraries were sequenced as 87-base-pair reads. Concerning the study's data processing: A later analysis counted approximately 84 million unique TCR beta chains across the roughly 700 repertoires, and roughly 9.9 million of these chains were shared by at least two donors. To remove PCR and sequencing errors, raw reads were error-corrected and collapsed into unique sequences using a nearest-neighbor algorithm that merged closely related sequences. Alignment of CDR3 sequences to IMGT reference sequences was used to assign V, D and J gene segments. For a sequence to be retained, a match of at least six nucleotides was required to both a V gene segment and a J gene segment. Rearrangements were called productive when the CDR3 lacked stop codons and stayed in frame with V and J; all others were non-productive. Following IMGT convention, CDR3 was defined as the stretch from the second conserved V-encoded cysteine to the conserved J-encoded phenylalanine. Sequences without an unambiguous match to a single V gene segment were excluded from the earlier analysis of 450 to 650 of the donors. An earlier analysis of roughly 590 of the donors called V segments functional above 56.7% productive rearrangements and segregating when the between-donor standard deviation exceeded 5%. A statistical classification framework was developed to diagnose cytomegalovirus status using the catalog of TCR beta chain sequences. V and J gene assignment, in a later analysis, came from comparing TCR nucleotide sequences with IMGT/GENE-DB human TR gene sequences. A later analysis assigned CDR3 sequences and most-parsimonious VDJ recombination scenarios with the TCRdist pipeline. In a later analysis, each TCR beta chain was defined by its CDR3 amino acid sequence together with its V-gene family, and reads lacking a unique V-gene family were excluded. In a later analysis, some 600 highly shared, low-generation-probability nucleotide sequences were removed to address suspected cross-contamination and a sequencing artifact. In a later analysis, a clonal expansion index was calculated for each public chain from normalized within-repertoire ranks of inferred template counts. A later analysis computed generation probabilities with a VDJ recombination model fitted to out-of-frame rearrangements, and checked the results against IGoR. Hypergeometric tests were used in a later analysis to score TCR-TCR, TCR-HLA and TCR-CMV co-occurrence, with a repertoire-size bias correction applied to the TCR pairs. A later analysis estimated false discovery rates by permuting HLA or CMV assignments 20 times. In a later analysis, co-occurring TCRs were grouped using DBSCAN, and TCRdist sequence similarity was added for clustering within HLA-allele-positive subsets. For co-occurrence clustering, repertoires with fewer than 30,000 or more than 120,000 public chains were excluded, along with 4 to 6 repertoires with anomalous nucleotide sharing. What TCRdb holds here is the immuneACCESS table cut down to in-frame rearrangements. Part of the clones is not present; checked against another copy, under half of the missing clones reflect an unresolved V gene, and the others are unexplained. V, J and clone size are those of that table, while D and trimming were read from the DNA. The sample records about 110,000 clones, around two thirds of which are singletons. The ten top clones hold just over 8% of the sample.

In total, fewer than 750 healthy bone marrow donors made up the cohort. At the time of sampling, every cohort member was nominally healthy, though immune exposures that went unrecorded were likely present. The donor tested CMV seropositive, placing the donor among the 310 or so seropositive members of the cohort. Every donor gave a peripheral blood sample, and the peripheral blood mononuclear cells from that sample were used for TCR beta sequencing. The Qiagen DNeasy Blood Extraction Kit was used to extract genomic DNA from the blood cell samples. In the case of this clone: Its antigen target is currently unknown. Base quality data are lacking; no much larger clone is found one base away.

Sequencing input: PBMCs. The sequence links TRBV6-1 to TRBJ1-1; TRBD1 lines up with 9 middle nucleotides. This receptor was identified in a middle-aged woman in good health and CMV-seropositive. The nucleotide sequence is given as TGTGCCAGCAGTGAGGGACAGGGAGAAGCTTTCTTT. This is translated as CASSEGQGEAFF.